The 6 T cell receptor beta chains given below trace back to one sample, sequenced in a study of cytomegalovirus exposure and HLA in healthy donors. PCR involved 60 Vbeta and 13 Jbeta primers. The method was immunoSEQ multiplex PCR; TCRdb's version includes in-frame clones alone and lacks a portion of them. The sample's table shows over 80,000 clones. Source material: PBMCs. Source of these receptors: a girl under 18 in good health and CMV-seropositive.

The chain uses TRBV4-2 and TRBJ2-1; possible D gene TRBD2, 7 bases. Trimming pared 6 bases from V and 2 bases from J, leaving 20 bases between. The CDR3 has 17 amino acids. Per germline, CDR1 LGHNA and CDR2 YNFKEQ. CDR3 nucleotides: TGTGCCAGCAGTCCAGCGTTTGAGGGGGGGGCCTACAATGAGCAGTTCTTC. As protein: CASSPAFEGGAYNEQFF.

The J gene is TRBJ2-5, the V gene TRBV7-7; D perhaps matches TRBD2 (5 bases). CDR1 is SSHAT and CDR2 is FNYEAQ in the germline V gene (reference sequence). CDR3 length equals 15 residues. Trimming removed 2 bases from V and 5 bases from J, with 15 bases in between. The CDR3, as DNA: TGTGCCAGCAGCTTATTTCCGGGAATGGAGGAGACCCAGTACTTC. Amino acids: CASSLFPGMEETQYF. The full variable domain, with the rest looked up from reference TRBV7-7 and TRBJ2-5, is GAGVSQSPRYKVTKRGQDVTLRCDPISSHATLYWYQQALGQGPEFLTYFNYEAQPDKSGLPSDRFSAERPEGSISTLTIQRTEQRDSAMYRCASSLFPGMEETQYFGPGTRLLVL.

V is TRBV7-9 and J is TRBJ2-5; unclear D gene. CDR1 and CDR2 (germline): SEHNR, FQNEAQ (reference sequence). Trimming took off 5 bases at V and 2 bases at J, with 15 bases between the two ends. CDR3 length: 15 amino acids. DNA for the CDR3: TGTGCCAGCAGCCCCGTCTTCGCGAATCAAGAGACCCAGTACTTC. Its protein is CASSPVFANQETQYF.

This chain links TRBV28 with TRBJ1-1; D might be TRBD1 (5 bases). The length of the CDR3 is 15 residues. V dropped 5 bases and J dropped 2 bases, with 15 bases sitting between them. Per the germline V gene, CDR1 is MDHEN and CDR2 is SYDVKM. Written as DNA, the CDR3 is TGTGCCAGCAGTGGGGTCTTATGGGGCAACACTGAAGCTTTCTTT. Encoded protein: CASSGVLWGNTEAFF. The whole variable domain, remainder taken from reference TRBV28 and TRBJ1-1, is DVKVTQSSRYLVKRTGEKVFLECVQDMDHENMFWYRQDPGLGLRLIYFSYDVKMKEKGDIPEGYSVSREKKERFSLILESASTNQTSMYLCASSGVLWGNTEAFFGQGTRLTVV.

The chain carries TRBV4-1 and TRBJ1-6, with 8 bases lining up with TRBD1. CDR1 is MGHRA and CDR2 is YSYEKL in the germline V gene. Trimming at V came to 0 bases and at J to 10 bases, leaving 5 bases not matched to a gene. This CDR3 is 15 amino acids long. Written as DNA, the CDR3 is TGCGCCAGCAGCCAAGAGGACAGGGTGGGCTCACCCCTCCACTTT. Protein product: CASSQEDRVGSPLHF.

The chain has TRBV6-1 and TRBJ1-1; 12 positions match TRBD1. V dropped 4 bases and J dropped 9; count of bases not matched to a gene: 6. CDR1 is MNHNS, CDR2 SASEGT, per germline. The CDR3 is 14 residues long. This CDR3 reads CASSGSRDRGQAFF. The CDR3, as DNA: TGTGCCAGCAGTGGATCCCGGGACAGGGGGCAAGCTTTCTTT.